Listed below are T cell receptor beta chains from one sample, sequenced in a study of T cell responses to AZD1222 COVID-19 vaccine. The method was immunoSEQ multiplex PCR; TCRdb's version includes in-frame clones alone and lacks a portion of them. The data hold some 150,000 clones, with around 91% observed a single time. Sequenced here: peripheral blood, sampled on day 0 of AZD1222 vaccination. The receptors were gathered from an adult in good health. Each CDR3 is given with its conserved first and last residue. D genes are given only for firm matches. Clone size is given for some rows only: seen once, a few or many times, or a class if the clone is expanded.

J: TRBJ2-4
size: once
V: TRBV11-3
D: .
DNA: TGTGCCAGCAGCTTAGATCAAAAGGTTCGTGTGTACTTC
CDR3: CASSLDQKVRVYF

J: TRBJ2-3
size: .
V: TRBV20-1
D: TRBD2
DNA: TGCAGTGCTAGTGAGCTAGCGGGAGGAACAGATACGCAGTATTTT
CDR3: CSASELAGGTDTQYF

J: TRBJ1-1
size: .
V: TRBV6-5
D: .
DNA: TGTGCCAGTACACGGGAGGTGAACACTGAAGCTTTCTTT
CDR3: CASTREVNTEAFF

J: TRBJ1-1
size: .
V: TRBV9
D: .
DNA: TGTGCCAGCAGTCCGGGACTTGAGAACACTGAAGCTTTCTTT
CDR3: CASSPGLENTEAFF

J: TRBJ1-1
size: .
V: TRBV2
D: .
DNA: TGTGCCAGCAGCAAAGACGGGAACACTGAAGCTTTCTTT
CDR3: CASSKDGNTEAFF

J: TRBJ2-7
size: .
V: TRBV11-2
D: TRBD2
DNA: TGTGCCAGCAGCTTAGAGGGCGGGAGGTTCTACGAGCAGTACTTC
CDR3: CASSLEGGRFYEQYF

J: TRBJ1-1
size: .
V: TRBV7-8
D: .
DNA: TGTGCCAGCAGCTTAGAAGGAACACAATGGGTCTTCTTT
CDR3: CASSLEGTQWVFF

J: TRBJ2-1
size: once
V: TRBV2
D: .
DNA: TGTGCCAGCAGGTGGAGGGCCGATGAGCAGTTCTTC
CDR3: CASRWRADEQFF

J: TRBJ1-2
size: .
V: TRBV5-6
D: .
DNA: TGTGCCAGCAGCACGCCGACAGTCGAAGACTATGGCTACACCTTC
CDR3: CASSTPTVEDYGYTF

J: TRBJ2-7
size: .
V: TRBV3-1/TRBV3-2
D: TRBD2
DNA: TGTGCCAGCAGCCCACCTTTGGGGGGTCTAGCGGGAGGCCTCTCCTACGAGCAGTACTTC
CDR3: CASSPPLGGLAGGLSYEQYF

J: TRBJ1-6
size: .
V: TRBV4-3
D: .
DNA: TGCGCCAGCAGCCAACCAGGGGACTCACCCCTCCACTTT
CDR3: CASSQPGDSPLHF

J: TRBJ2-1
size: .
V: TRBV7-2
D: .
DNA: TGTGCCAGCAGCCCGGTGGGTCTAGCCAGGGATGAGCAGTTCTTC
CDR3: CASSPVGLARDEQFF

J: TRBJ2-2
size: .
V: TRBV12-3/TRBV12-4
D: .
DNA: TGTGCCAGCCGTGTCGCCGGGAACGCGCTGTTTTTT
CDR3: CASRVAGNALFF

J: TRBJ2-1
size: .
V: TRBV19
D: .
DNA: TGTGCCAGTAGTATTTCGGGGGTTCCCTACAATGAGCAGTTCTTC
CDR3: CASSISGVPYNEQFF